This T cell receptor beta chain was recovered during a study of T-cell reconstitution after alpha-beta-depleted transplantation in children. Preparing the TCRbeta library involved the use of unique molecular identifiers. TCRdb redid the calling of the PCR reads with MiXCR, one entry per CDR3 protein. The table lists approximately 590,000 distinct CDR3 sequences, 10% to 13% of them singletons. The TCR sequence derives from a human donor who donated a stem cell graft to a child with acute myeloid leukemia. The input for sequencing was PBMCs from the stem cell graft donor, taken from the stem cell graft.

The CDR3 reads CASSSGLASREQFF. In nucleotides, the CDR3 is TGCGCCAGCAGCTCGGGACTAGCCTCACGAGAGCAGTTCTTC. The chain links TRBV5-1 to TRBJ2-1, with 9 bases fitting TRBD2. The CDR3 consists of 14 residues. In germline, CDR1 is SGHRS, CDR2 YFSETQ. Unmatched junction bases numbered 8, after V lost 3 bases and J lost 10 bases.